Listed below are T cell receptor beta chains from one sample, sequenced in a study of CD8+ T cells in alopecia areata. The method was immunoSEQ multiplex PCR; TCRdb's version includes in-frame clones alone and lacks a portion of them. The sample holds roughly 200,000 clones, 50% to 60% seen once. The specimen was CD4+ T cells sorted from blood, collected at week 4, from a patient treated with tofacitinib. Receptor source: a human donor with alopecia areata. The CDR3 runs from the conserved cysteine through the conserved F or W. D genes are given only for firm matches. The size entry is marked missing in some rows and otherwise reads once, few, many or a size class.

J: TRBJ2-2; length: 15; D: .; size: .; V: TRBV29-1; CDR3: CSVFRGAVTTGELFF; DNA: TGCAGCGTTTTTCGAGGGGCAGTCACCACCGGGGAGCTGTTTTTT
J: TRBJ2-1; length: 12; D: .; size: .; V: TRBV11-3; CDR3: CASSQPPGPQFF; DNA: TGTGCCAGCAGCCAACCCCCGGGACCGCAGTTCTTC
J: TRBJ1-2; length: 13; D: .; size: .; V: TRBV30; CDR3: CAWRGGGNYGYTF; DNA: TGTGCCTGGAGAGGTGGGGGGAACTATGGCTACACCTTC
J: TRBJ2-7; length: 14; D: .; size: .; V: TRBV19; CDR3: CASSILPASKEQYF; DNA: TGTGCCAGTAGTATTCTCCCTGCGTCCAAAGAGCAGTACTTC
J: TRBJ2-2; length: 14; D: .; size: few; V: TRBV29-1; CDR3: CSVDTPGRTGELFF; DNA: TGCAGCGTTGACACCCCCGGACGGACCGGGGAGCTGTTTTTT
J: TRBJ1-2; length: 14; D: .; size: .; V: TRBV29-1; CDR3: CSVGPGQPIYGYTF; DNA: .
J: TRBJ2-3; length: 15; D: .; size: .; V: TRBV6-5; CDR3: CASSYSPGATDTQYF; DNA: TGTGCCAGCAGTTACTCTCCAGGGGCCACAGATACGCAGTATTTT
J: TRBJ2-3; length: 11; D: .; size: .; V: TRBV13; CDR3: CASSLTRTQYF; DNA: TGTGCCAGCAGCTTAACTAGGACGCAGTATTTT
J: TRBJ2-7; length: 14; D: .; size: .; V: TRBV29-1; CDR3: CSVDNGGRSLEQYF; DNA: TGCAGCGTCGACAACGGGGGAAGGTCTCTCGAGCAGTACTTC
J: TRBJ2-7; length: 13; D: .; size: few; V: TRBV19; CDR3: CASIGSGSYEQYF; DNA: TGTGCCAGTATCGGGTCAGGGTCCTACGAGCAGTACTTC
J: TRBJ2-2; length: 16; D: .; size: .; V: TRBV7-9; CDR3: CASSLASLTNTGELFF; DNA: TGTGCCAGCAGCTTAGCGTCCTTGACGAACACCGGGGAGCTGTTTTTT
J: TRBJ2-3; length: 17; D: TRBD1; size: .; V: TRBV30; CDR3: CAWIKGGTAHLQDTQYF; DNA: TGTGCCTGGATAAAGGGTGGGACAGCTCACCTTCAGGATACGCAGTATTTT
J: TRBJ1-1; length: 11; D: .; size: .; V: TRBV29-1; CDR3: CSVESRREAFF; DNA: TGCAGCGTTGAATCTAGACGTGAAGCTTTCTTT
J: TRBJ1-3; length: 15; D: .; size: .; V: TRBV15; CDR3: CATSRDAGSGNTIYF; DNA: TGTGCCACCAGCAGAGATGCAGGGTCTGGAAACACCATATATTTT
J: TRBJ2-5; length: 14; D: .; size: few; V: TRBV7-2; CDR3: CASTRSTIQETQYF; DNA: TGTGCCAGCACCCGATCGACGATCCAAGAGACCCAGTACTTC
J: TRBJ2-7; length: 12; D: TRBD2; size: few; V: TRBV29-1; CDR3: CSVAAGRYEQYF; DNA: TGCAGCGTTGCAGCGGGGCGTTACGAGCAGTACTTC
J: TRBJ2-6; length: 17; D: .; size: .; V: TRBV4-3; CDR3: CASSQGIAAAGANVLTF; DNA: TGCGCCAGCAGCCAAGGTATCGCAGCAGCTGGGGCCAACGTCCTGACTTTC
J: TRBJ1-2; length: 13; D: TRBD1; size: .; V: TRBV27; CDR3: CASSFPGGYGYTF; DNA: TGTGCCAGCAGTTTCCCAGGGGGTTATGGCTACACCTTC
J: TRBJ1-6; length: 13; D: .; size: few; V: TRBV28; CDR3: CASSSRRSSPLHF; DNA: TGTGCCAGCAGTTCCCGGAGGAGTTCACCCCTCCACTTT
J: TRBJ1-1; length: 11; D: .; size: .; V: TRBV30; CDR3: CASWENTEAFF; DNA: TGTGCCTCATGGGAGAACACTGAAGCTTTCTTT
J: TRBJ2-3; length: 18; D: TRBD2; size: .; V: TRBV15; CDR3: CATSRDGGGGKSTDTQYF; DNA: TGTGCCACCAGCAGAGATGGGGGCGGGGGGAAGAGCACAGATACGCAGTATTTT
J: TRBJ1-4; length: 13; D: .; size: .; V: TRBV30; CDR3: CACTTSLNEKLFF; DNA: TGTGCCTGCACGACCTCGCTAAATGAAAAACTGTTTTTT
J: TRBJ2-3; length: 14; D: TRBD1; size: .; V: TRBV29-1; CDR3: CSLRDRGPTDTQYF; DNA: TGCAGCTTACGAGACAGGGGGCCGACAGATACGCAGTATTTT
J: TRBJ1-2; length: 14; D: .; size: .; V: TRBV5-6; CDR3: CASSAWDGLSGYTF; DNA: TGTGCCAGCAGCGCCTGGGACGGCTTGAGTGGCTACACCTTC
J: TRBJ2-2; length: 14; D: .; size: .; V: TRBV30; CDR3: CAWSVGSRTGELFF; DNA: TGTGCCTGGAGTGTGGGGTCCCGAACCGGGGAGCTGTTTTTT
J: TRBJ2-7; length: 14; D: TRBD1; size: .; V: TRBV28; CDR3: CASSMGQGAYEQYF; DNA: TGTGCCAGCAGTATGGGACAGGGGGCCTACGAGCAGTACTTC
J: TRBJ2-7; length: 12; D: .; size: few; V: TRBV28; CDR3: CASSLPYYEQYF; DNA: TGTGCCAGCAGTTTACCCTATTACGAGCAGTACTTC
J: TRBJ2-1; length: 14; D: TRBD2; size: .; V: TRBV5-1; CDR3: CASSAGAGYNEQFF; DNA: TGCGCCTCTTCAGCGGGGGCGGGGTACAATGAGCAGTTCTTC
J: TRBJ1-2; length: 17; D: .; size: .; V: TRBV4-3; CDR3: CASSQDSFLTGNYGYTF; DNA: TGCGCCAGCAGCCAAGACTCCTTCCTTACAGGGAACTATGGCTACACCTTC
J: TRBJ1-4; length: 14; D: TRBD1; size: few; V: TRBV2; CDR3: CASRMDRSNEKLFF; DNA: TGTGCCAGCAGGATGGACAGGTCTAATGAAAAACTGTTTTTT
J: TRBJ2-5; length: 15; D: TRBD1; size: .; V: TRBV27; CDR3: CASSQQGASGETQYF; DNA: TGTGCCAGCAGCCAACAGGGGGCGTCAGGGGAGACCCAGTACTTC
J: TRBJ2-1; length: 13; D: .; size: .; V: TRBV29-1; CDR3: CSVDGSRRNEQFF; DNA: TGCAGCGTTGATGGGTCCCGGAGGAATGAGCAGTTCTTC
J: TRBJ2-3; length: 15; D: .; size: few; V: TRBV7-2; CDR3: CASSLRGALGDTQYF; DNA: TGTGCCAGCAGCTTACGGGGAGCCCTAGGGGATACGCAGTATTTT
J: TRBJ2-1; length: 13; D: .; size: .; V: TRBV28; CDR3: CASSPLGTGEQFF; DNA: TGTGCCAGCAGCCCACTGGGGACTGGTGAGCAGTTCTTC
J: TRBJ2-2; length: 18; D: TRBD2; size: few; V: TRBV14; CDR3: CASSHLVGGGTNTGELFF; DNA: TGTGCCAGCAGCCACCTGGTTGGCGGGGGAACGAACACCGGGGAGCTGTTTTTT
J: TRBJ2-5; length: 14; D: .; size: .; V: TRBV4-1; CDR3: CASSRVGIQETQYF; DNA: TGCGCCAGCAGCCGAGTGGGAATCCAAGAGACCCAGTACTTC
J: TRBJ2-5; length: 13; D: .; size: .; V: TRBV25-1; CDR3: CASSEPYQETQYF; DNA: TGTGCCAGCAGTGAACCTTACCAAGAGACCCAGTACTTC
J: TRBJ2-7; length: 14; D: TRBD1; size: .; V: TRBV29-1; CDR3: CSVVTGGRNHEQYF; DNA: TGCAGCGTCGTGACAGGGGGCCGAAATCACGAGCAGTACTTC
J: TRBJ1-1; length: 14; D: .; size: .; V: TRBV15; CDR3: CATSRQQRNTEAFF; DNA: TGTGCCACCAGCAGACAACAGAGGAACACTGAAGCTTTCTTT
J: TRBJ2-2; length: 16; D: .; size: .; V: TRBV5-1; CDR3: CASSLATSLLTGELFF; DNA: TGCGCCAGCAGCTTGGCTACTAGCCTCCTCACCGGGGAGCTGTTTTTT
J: TRBJ2-1; length: 13; D: .; size: .; V: TRBV5-1; CDR3: CASSLGVGNEQFF; DNA: TGCGCCAGCAGCTTGGGGGTCGGCAATGAGCAGTTCTTC
J: TRBJ1-5; length: 14; D: TRBD1; size: few; V: TRBV29-1; CDR3: CSVRTGTSNQPQHF; DNA: TGCAGCGTTAGGACAGGGACTAGCAATCAGCCCCAGCATTTT
J: TRBJ2-7; length: 12; D: TRBD1; size: .; V: TRBV29-1; CDR3: CSVEQGVDEQYF; DNA: TGCAGCGTTGAACAGGGGGTGGACGAGCAGTACTTC
J: TRBJ2-5; length: 14; D: TRBD1; size: .; V: TRBV7-2; CDR3: CASSLLLTGGIQYF; DNA: TGTGCCAGCAGCTTGCTTCTGACAGGGGGCATCCAGTACTTC
J: TRBJ2-5; length: 16; D: TRBD2; size: .; V: TRBV9; CDR3: CASSVGLAGGEETQYF; DNA: TGTGCCAGCAGCGTGGGGCTAGCGGGCGGAGAAGAGACCCAGTACTTC
J: TRBJ2-5; length: 14; D: TRBD2; size: .; V: TRBV29-1; CDR3: CRASGLASQETQYF; DNA: TGCAGAGCCTCGGGACTAGCGAGCCAAGAGACCCAGTACTTC
J: TRBJ1-2; length: 14; D: TRBD1; size: .; V: TRBV4-2; CDR3: CASSPHTGADGYTF; DNA: TGTGCCAGCAGCCCACATACAGGGGCGGATGGCTACACCTTC
J: TRBJ2-5; length: 12; D: .; size: .; V: TRBV5-1; CDR3: CASSQAQETQYF; DNA: TGCGCCAGCAGCCAGGCTCAAGAGACCCAGTACTTC
J: TRBJ1-1; length: 16; D: .; size: .; V: TRBV28; CDR3: CASSHTSGTVNTEAFF; DNA: TGTGCCAGCAGTCACACTTCCGGGACGGTGAACACTGAAGCTTTCTTT
J: TRBJ2-5; length: 16; D: TRBD2; size: .; V: TRBV6-5; CDR3: CASSYSLAGRPETQYF; DNA: TGTGCCAGCAGTTACTCATTAGCGGGCCGCCCGGAGACCCAGTACTTC
J: TRBJ2-5; length: 11; D: .; size: .; V: TRBV5-1; CDR3: CASSFGETQYF; DNA: TGCGCCAGCAGCTTTGGAGAGACCCAGTACTTC
J: TRBJ2-7; length: 12; D: .; size: .; V: TRBV2; CDR3: CASKTQNYEQYF; DNA: TGTGCCAGCAAGACACAAAACTACGAGCAGTACTTC
J: TRBJ2-7; length: 13; D: .; size: .; V: TRBV29-1; CDR3: CSAAAQVDDEQYF; DNA: TGCAGCGCCGCCGCCCAAGTCGACGACGAGCAGTACTTC
J: TRBJ2-4; length: 16; D: .; size: .; V: TRBV5-4; CDR3: CASSLGTGGAKNIQYF; DNA: TGTGCCAGCAGCTTGGGGACAGGAGGGGCCAAAAACATTCAGTACTTC
J: TRBJ2-3; length: 15; D: .; size: .; V: TRBV9; CDR3: CASSVTVGGTDTQYF; DNA: TGTGCCAGCAGCGTAACGGTTGGAGGCACAGATACGCAGTATTTT
J: TRBJ2-1; length: 15; D: TRBD2; size: .; V: TRBV10-3; CDR3: CAISEQLAGDNEQFF; DNA: TGTGCCATCAGTGAGCAACTAGCGGGGGACAATGAGCAGTTCTTC
J: TRBJ1-6; length: 17; D: .; size: .; V: TRBV14; CDR3: CASSQGVTKIYNSPLHF; DNA: TGTGCCAGCAGCCAAGGGGTGACAAAAATCTATAATTCACCCCTCCACTTT
J: TRBJ2-1; length: 17; D: TRBD1; size: few; V: TRBV4-1; CDR3: CASSRLLGTDTYNEQFF; DNA: TGCGCCAGCAGTCGCCTACTCGGGACAGACACCTACAATGAGCAGTTCTTC
J: TRBJ2-1; length: 13; D: .; size: .; V: TRBV30; CDR3: CAWSLGIYNEQFF; DNA: TGTGCCTGGAGTCTGGGGATCTACAATGAGCAGTTCTTC